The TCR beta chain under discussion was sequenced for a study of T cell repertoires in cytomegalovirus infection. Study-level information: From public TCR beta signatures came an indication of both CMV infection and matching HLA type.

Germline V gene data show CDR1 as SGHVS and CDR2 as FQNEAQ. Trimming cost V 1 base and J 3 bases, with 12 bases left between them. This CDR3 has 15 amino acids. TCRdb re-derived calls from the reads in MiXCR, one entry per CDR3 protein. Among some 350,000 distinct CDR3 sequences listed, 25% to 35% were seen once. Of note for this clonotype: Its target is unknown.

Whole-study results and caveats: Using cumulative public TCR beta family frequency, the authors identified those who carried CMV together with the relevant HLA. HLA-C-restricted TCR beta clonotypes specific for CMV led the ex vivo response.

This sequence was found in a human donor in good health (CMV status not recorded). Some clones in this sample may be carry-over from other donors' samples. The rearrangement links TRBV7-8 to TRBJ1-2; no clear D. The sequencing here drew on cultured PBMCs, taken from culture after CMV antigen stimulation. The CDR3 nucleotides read TGTGCCAGCAGCTTAGAGAAGGGTTTTCACTATGGCTACACCTTC. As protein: CASSLEKGFHYGYTF.